One T cell receptor beta chain is described in this entry. Which antigen it targets is not known. Base qualities are not provided; no much larger clone lies one nucleotide away. Using the deep immunoSEQ assay, TCR CDR3 regions were amplified from genomic DNA by multiplex PCR. For each cell subset, the extracted genomic DNA was distributed evenly across all wells of several immunoSEQ 96-well plates, and each plate served as one replicate. For sorted subsets, approximately 190 ng genomic DNA, equal to 30,000 or so T cell genomes, was loaded into each replicate PCR. Purified libraries were quantified with a Qubit 3.0 fluorometer, sized on a Bioanalyzer 2100, and re-quantified with the KAPA Library Quantification kit. A separate single-read 150-cycle Illumina NextSeq 550 flow cell was used to sequence each immunoSEQ 96-well plate. On the authors' methods: Because only junctional sequences without quality scores were contained in the immunoSEQ output, filtering matching that applied to full-length reads could not be performed. Sequences were annotated with PyIR, a Python wrapper for IgBLAST v1.9, using IMGT germline references to assign V/J genes and CDR3. Reads were filtered out if the reads had weak V/J assignments (E-value above 1e-6), no CDR3, stop codons, out-of-frame junctions, or ambiguous translated residues. V3J clonotypes were defined by identical inferred V gene, J gene, and CDR3 amino acid sequence. To compute the percentage overlap between repertoires, the number of shared unique clonotypes was divided by the size of the smaller repertoire. Repertoire richness was assessed with RTK rarefaction, the Chao1 estimator, and Recon v2.1 estimates of unobserved clonotypes. For all TCRbeta clonotypes obtained by the gDNA method from a handful of donors, generation probabilities were computed with OLGA. Drawn from immuneACCESS, this table holds only the in-frame rearrangements with V and J called that TCRdb kept. Clones are partly lost; checked studies trace under half to an unresolved V gene and leave the rest unexplained. V and J calls plus clone size are reproduced from that table; the DNA served to infer D and trimming. The table for this sample lists 2 million to 3 million clones; approximately 94% of them were counted only once. Clones ranked in the top ten supply 0.36% of the sample.

The record originates from a study of shared clonotypes between healthy human individuals (dated by TCRdb to 2018 to 2020). General notes on the study: A few men and two women, aged 18 to 49 years, made up the cohort. For each donor, three plates each were used for CD4 naive and CD4 memory, two plates were used for CD8 naive, and one plate was used for CD8 memory. Each donor's leukapheresis produced roughly between roughly 0.9 and 8.9 billion PBMCs. The study deeply sequenced blood TCR repertoires of five healthy adults to estimate repertoire size and the extent of clonotype sharing between individuals. To increase sequencing depth and limit assay-specific biases, TCR repertoire library preparation and sequencing were carried out by different laboratories using diverse techniques.

CDR1 and CDR2 are read off the germline V gene (reference sequence) as MNHEY and SMNVEV. Relative to germline, V is 5 bases shorter and J is 5 bases shorter, with 18 bases between their ends. The CDR3, cysteine through phenylalanine, is 15 amino acids long. Of all the DNA, just the CDR3 is kept, 45 bases in frame from base 1. General findings and caveats noted by the study authors: The small number of donors limited the genetic and exposure-history diversity represented. Rarefaction of sorted-subset datasets indicated incomplete sequencing despite the large sequencing depth. Estimated clonotype richness was generally larger for naive than for memory subsets. Sampling was limited to blood, and TCR repertoires in tissue likely differ from TCR repertoires in blood. When a handful of donors were compared, the shared fraction of clonotypes was 5% to 6.5% for naive CD4, about 4% for naive CD8, 2.3% for memory CD4, and 0.4% for memory CD8. Higher generation probabilities were observed for clonotypes shared by all four sorted-subset donors than for non-shared clonotypes. Pairwise subsampling led to the expectation that sequencing depth would affect the degree of clonotype sharing among donors.

Healthy HIV-negative adults with no recently reported acute infections or vaccinations were included as donors. Every donor was a Caucasian adult residing in Nashville, Tennessee, USA. CD4+ T cells were enriched by magnetic negative selection; naive cells were then positively selected on CD45RA, and the negative fraction formed the memory subset. Blood was collected by leukapheresis, and PBMCs were isolated by Ficoll-Histopaque density gradient centrifugation and then cryopreserved in liquid nitrogen vapor phase. Analytical flow cytometry was used to check the purity and quantity of every magnetically sorted T cell population. From each sorted fraction, genomic DNA was isolated and quantified by UV absorbance on a Nanodrop 2000c.

Recombination joined TRBV27 with TRBJ1-2, with TRBD1 tentatively as D gene (5 bases match). This clonotype originated in a man between 18 and 29 years old in good health. Some clones in this sample may be carry-over from other donors' samples. Sequenced material: naive CD4+ T cells from PBMCs. This sample's cell subset or site label indicates: CD45RA+ positively selected. The encoded CDR3 is CASSLRQTDPYGYTF. The DNA sequence is as follows: TGTGCCAGCAGTCTCCGACAGACTGACCCATATGGCTACACCTTC.